The 20 T cell receptor beta chains below were found in one sample sequenced in a study of blood T cell repertoires in COVID-19. The protocol was immunoSEQ multiplex PCR, while the TCRdb copy is restricted to in-frame clones and leaves out a portion. The table lists tens of thousands of clones, about four fifths of them singletons, with approximately 5.1% in the top ten. The specimen sequenced was peripheral blood. These TCRs come from a woman aged 80 or over with active or convalescent COVID-19.

The gene calls are TRBV18 and TRBJ1-1; D is unresolved. CDR3 length equals 15 residues. Germline V gene data show CDR1 as KGHSH and CDR2 as LQKENI. V was cut by 4 bases and J by 0 bases, with 12 bases left in between. The CDR3 nucleotides are TGTGCCAGCTCACGCGAGGGCGGCATGAACACTGAAGCTTTCTTT. The encoded protein is CASSREGGMNTEAFF.

This sequence joins TRBV7-2 and TRBJ1-1; D gene ambiguous. The V gene lost 0 bases and the J gene lost 5 bases, with 10 bases spanning the gap. Germline CDR1 reads SGHTA; CDR2 reads FQGNSA. CDR3 length: 14 amino acids. The CDR3 sequence: CASSLALRRTEAFF. As DNA, the CDR3 is TGTGCCAGCAGCTTAGCGCTTCGTCGGACTGAAGCTTTCTTT.

This clone was detected only once. This chain links TRBV28 with TRBJ2-1; 8 nucleotides agree with TRBD2. Germline trimming cut 6 bases from V and 5 bases from J; bases unmatched to any gene: 9. The CDR3 loop spans 15 amino acids. Germline V gene data show CDR1 as MDHEN and CDR2 as SYDVKM. Here the CDR3 reads CASSSAGAQHNEQFF. CDR3 DNA: TGTGCCAGCAGCTCAGCGGGGGCGCAGCACAATGAGCAGTTCTTC.

The gene calls are TRBV4-1 and TRBJ2-6, with D maybe TRBD1 (5 bases). Germline lookup yields CDR1 MGHRA and CDR2 YSYEKL. V shed 0 bases and J shed 0 bases, with 15 bases lying between them. The length of the CDR3 is 19 residues. CDR3 in DNA: TGCGCCAGCAGCCAAGATAAGCACAGGCCGCTCTCTGGGGCCAACGTCCTGACTTTC. Translation: CASSQDKHRPLSGANVLTF.

This chain joins TRBV6-5 and TRBJ2-2, with 12 bases identical to TRBD2. The CDR3 runs to 15 residues. V gave up 7 bases and J gave up 3 bases; unmatched junction bases: 3. CDR1 is MNHEY, CDR2 SVGAGI, per germline. CDR3 loop: CASTLAGGYTGELFF. In DNA form, the CDR3 reads TGTGCCAGCACCCTAGCGGGAGGGTACACCGGGGAGCTGTTTTTT.

The chain is built from TRBV30 and TRBJ2-3; 14 bases match TRBD2. The V and J ends lost 2 bases and 1 base, in that order; junction bases with no gene match: 11. Germline V lookup: CDR1 GTSNPN, CDR2 SVGIG (reference sequence). CDR3 size: 19 residues. CDR3 sequence reads: CAWSSGRLAGGPGTDTQYF. In nucleotides, the CDR3 is TGTGCCTGGAGTTCTGGGCGACTAGCGGGAGGGCCCGGCACAGATACGCAGTATTTT.

The V call is TRBV3-1 (or the pseudogene TRBV3-2), the J call TRBJ2-5; 11 bases align to TRBD2. V gave up 0 bases and J gave up 4 bases; unmatched junction bases: 4. From germline, CDR1 is LGHDT and CDR2 YNNKEL (reference sequence). The CDR3 consists of 16 residues. CDR3 nucleotide sequence: TGTGCCAGCAGCCAAGAGGCTCTAGCGGGGGGAGAGACCCAGTACTTC. Protein sequence: CASSQEALAGGETQYF.

The V gene is TRBV10-3, the J gene TRBJ2-7; perhaps TRBD1 as D (5 bases). CDR3 length: 15 residues. V was pared by 4 bases and J by 9 bases, with 22 bases between. CDR1 and CDR2 from the germline V gene are ENHRY and SYGVKD. This CDR3 reads CAISVDSPISSGQYF. For the CDR3, the DNA is TGTGCCATCAGTGTCGACAGCCCCATTTCGTCCGGGCAGTACTTC.

In its sample, this clone was seen a few times. The chain links TRBV4-3 to TRBJ1-1; D is possibly TRBD1 (6 bases). Trimming pared 2 bases from V and 3 bases from J, leaving 10 bases between. Germline V CDR1 and CDR2: LGHNA, YSLEER. The CDR3 extends over 14 amino acids. The CDR3 sequence: CASSQFTGYTEAFF. CDR3 sequence (DNA): TGCGCCAGCAGCCAATTCACAGGGTACACTGAAGCTTTCTTT.

The chain is built from TRBV12-3 or TRBV12-4 and TRBJ2-7; D may be TRBD1 (5 bases). V dropped 5 bases and J dropped 13 bases, with 18 bases sitting between them. This CDR3 is built from 12 residues. For the CDR3, the DNA is TGTGCCAGCAGTCCAGGGATAGGTCCCCACTACTTC. It encodes CASSPGIGPHYF.

This sequence joins TRBV11-2 and TRBJ2-2; no firm D call. Between the trimmed V and J ends, which lost 2 bases and 4 bases, there was a span of 5 bases. Germline V gene data show CDR1 as SGHAT and CDR2 as FQNNGV. CDR3 size: 13 residues. CDR3 DNA sequence: TGTGCCAGCAGCTTATCGCGCACCGGGGAGCTGTTTTTT. Its translation: CASSLSRTGELFF.

V is TRBV5-1 and J is TRBJ2-5, with a possible D match to TRBD1 (7 bases). Trimming left V 4 bases short and J 0 bases short, with 19 bases between. Per germline, CDR1 SGHRS and CDR2 YFSETQ. The CDR3 loop spans 17 amino acids. The CDR3 here is CASSKPEGQPYQETQYF. DNA of the CDR3: TGCGCCAGCAGCAAACCGGAGGGACAGCCGTACCAAGAGACCCAGTACTTC.

This sequence joins TRBV25-1 and TRBJ1-1; 7 nucleotides line up with TRBD1. V trimming: 6 bases; J trimming: 1 base; junction bases outside the gene matches: 8. CDR1 is MGHDK and CDR2 is SYGVNS in the germline V gene. The CDR3 sequence is 15 residues long. The CDR3 DNA sequence: TGTGCCAGCAGCCTACCCGGGACAGCGAACACTGAAGCTTTCTTT. Translating it yields CASSLPGTANTEAFF.

V usage is TRBV7-2 and J usage is TRBJ2-1; D uncertain. CDR3 length: 13 residues. V was cut by 7 bases and J by 6 bases, with 13 bases left in between. Germline assignment: CDR1 SGHTA and CDR2 FQGNSA. In DNA, the CDR3 is TGTGCCAGCACCTACTATGCGGCCAATGAGCAGTTCTTC. It yields the protein CASTYYAANEQFF.

This clone has only a few counts. The J gene is TRBJ1-6, the V gene TRBV7-9; 7 bases are shared with TRBD1. CDR3 size: 18 residues. Germline-derived CDR1 and CDR2 are SEHNR and FQNEAQ (reference sequence). V shed 3 bases, J shed 1 base, and the junction held 9 bases outside the gene matches. The CDR3, as DNA: TGTGCCAGCAGCTTCCGACAGGGTTTCGGATCCTATAATTCACCCCTCCACTTT. As protein: CASSFRQGFGSYNSPLHF.

This clone is a singleton in its sample. J is TRBJ2-7 and V is TRBV5-1, with D tentatively TRBD1 (6 bases). The CDR3 sequence is 14 residues long. CDR1 SGHRS and CDR2 YFSETQ come from the germline V gene. Trimming left V 3 bases short and J 5 bases short, with 15 bases between. Written as DNA, the CDR3 is TGCGCCAGCAGCTCAGGGGTACGCACGGACGAGCAGTACTTC. It codes for CASSSGVRTDEQYF.

This clone was recorded only once. The V and J genes are TRBV12-3 or TRBV12-4 and TRBJ1-1; D uncertain. The CDR3 consists of 13 residues. Trimming cost V 6 bases and J 5 bases, with 13 bases left between them. The CDR3 coding sequence is TGTGCCAGCAGACCCGAGGGAGGGACTGAAGCTTTCTTT. It yields the protein CASRPEGGTEAFF.

This clone was counted only a few times. The rearrangement joins TRBV7-9 to TRBJ2-2, with D possibly being TRBD1 (6 bases). The CDR3 consists of 13 residues. Between the trimmed V and J ends, which lost 4 bases and 4 bases, there was a span of 7 bases. CDR1 is SEHNR, CDR2 FQNEAQ, per germline (reference sequence). The DNA for the CDR3 is TGTGCCAGCAGCTACAGGGCCACCGGGGAGCTGTTTTTT. Protein product: CASSYRATGELFF.

The V call is TRBV2, the J call TRBJ2-6; 9 positions match TRBD1. Germline assignment: CDR1 SNHLY and CDR2 FYNNEI. Losses at the gene ends were 4 bases for V and 0 bases for J; bases not matched to a gene: 4. This CDR3 has 17 residues. The DNA of the CDR3 is TGTGCCAGCAGTGGGGACAGGGCCCGCTCTGGGGCCAACGTCCTGACTTTC. This translates into CASSGDRARSGANVLTF.

This chain uses TRBV7-8 with TRBJ2-7, with TRBD1 as a possible D gene (6 bases). Trimming stripped 4 bases from V and 10 bases from J, with 23 bases between. CDR3 length equals 15 residues. The germline gives CDR1 SGHVS, CDR2 FQNEAQ. The CDR3 loop reads CASSSQGFGSREQYF. The CDR3, as DNA: TGTGCCAGCAGCTCCCAGGGGTTCGGTAGTCGAGAACAGTACTTC.